The clone carrying this T cell receptor (beta chain) has just one count. Per the original data handling: Reference gene primer amplification yielded estimated nucleated cell counts. Sequencing was performed with immunoSEQ multiplex PCR; in TCRdb, only in-frame clones are kept and a portion is missing. The D gene and trimming were derived from the DNA, and the V and J assignments and clone size from that table. The data hold 110,000 to 150,000 clones, with roughly 89% observed a single time. The entry originates in a study of blood T cell repertoires in COVID-19. Whole-study context: T cells, B-cell-depleted T cells, or PBMCs supplied cDNA or gDNA.

The CDR3 spans 13 residues. Trimming took 2 bases from V and 9 from J; bases not matched to a gene: 4. Germline V gives CDR1 MNHEY, CDR2 SVGEGT. The TCR sequence derives from a man between 60 and 75 years old with active or convalescent COVID-19. Sample: peripheral blood. The chain links TRBV6-2 or TRBV6-3 to TRBJ1-1, with 9 bases aligning to TRBD1. In DNA, the CDR3 is TGTGCCAGCAGTTACGGGACAGGGCGGAAAGCTTTCTTT. Protein: CASSYGTGRKAFF.